These T cell receptor beta chains were read from a single sample in a study of cytomegalovirus exposure and HLA in healthy donors. Only in-frame clones appear in the TCRdb table, and some are missing; sequencing was by immunoSEQ multiplex PCR. The sample lists over 150,000 clones; roughly 80% were seen once. The source material was PBMCs. The source of these receptors is a human donor in good health. Both conserved end residues are part of each CDR3. Fields, in order: J gene, V gene, D gene, clone size, CDR3 DNA, CDR3 protein. A D gene is named only where the DNA matches it firmly. A row's size may be missing; if present it is once, few, many or a size class.

j_gene: TRBJ2-7
v_gene: TRBV13
d_gene: NA
abundance: NA
CDR3nt: TGTGCCAGCAGCCCCGGGGCGGGGCCCTACGAGCAGTACTTC
CDR3aa: CASSPGAGPYEQYF

j_gene: TRBJ2-7
v_gene: TRBV4-3
d_gene: TRBD2
abundance: NA
CDR3nt: TGCGCCAGCAGCCAACTTGCAGCGGGGGTTAACTCCTACGAGCAGTACTTC
CDR3aa: CASSQLAAGVNSYEQYF

j_gene: TRBJ2-3
v_gene: TRBV12-5
d_gene: TRBD1
abundance: once
CDR3nt: TGTGCTAGTGGCCCTTTGACAGGGGGACCCACAGATACGCAGTATTTT
CDR3aa: CASGPLTGGPTDTQYF

j_gene: TRBJ2-7
v_gene: TRBV6-1
d_gene: NA
abundance: NA
CDR3nt: TGTGCCAGCAAGGGAGTGACTACCTACGAGCAGTACTTC
CDR3aa: CASKGVTTYEQYF

j_gene: TRBJ2-3
v_gene: TRBV7-9
d_gene: TRBD2
abundance: NA
CDR3nt: TGTGCCAGCAGGGACGGGACTAGCGGGACGTCGGCTACGCAGTATTTT
CDR3aa: CASRDGTSGTSATQYF

j_gene: TRBJ2-3
v_gene: TRBV6-6
d_gene: TRBD2
abundance: NA
CDR3nt: TGTGCCAGCAGTCTAGCGGGGGCCTTCACAGATACGCAGTATTTT
CDR3aa: CASSLAGAFTDTQYF

j_gene: TRBJ2-7
v_gene: TRBV11-2
d_gene: TRBD2
abundance: NA
CDR3nt: TGTGCCAGCAGCTGGGGAGGGGATCTCACCTACGAGCAGTACTTC
CDR3aa: CASSWGGDLTYEQYF

j_gene: TRBJ2-5
v_gene: TRBV7-2
d_gene: NA
abundance: NA
CDR3nt: TGTGCCAGCAGCTCCAACGGGGAGTACCAAGAGACCCAGTACTTC
CDR3aa: CASSSNGEYQETQYF

j_gene: TRBJ2-7
v_gene: TRBV4-1
d_gene: TRBD1
abundance: NA
CDR3nt: TGCGCCAGCAGCCAAGGACAGGGGGTTTACGAGCAGTACTTC
CDR3aa: CASSQGQGVYEQYF

j_gene: TRBJ1-2
v_gene: TRBV5-1
d_gene: NA
abundance: NA
CDR3nt: TGCGCCAGCAGCTTGCTGCCGACCACAACTAATGGCTACACCTTC
CDR3aa: CASSLLPTTTNGYTF

j_gene: TRBJ1-3
v_gene: TRBV6-5
d_gene: NA
abundance: NA
CDR3nt: TGTGCCAGCAGTTACAGCACAGGGTTTGGAAACACCATATATTTT
CDR3aa: CASSYSTGFGNTIYF

j_gene: TRBJ2-1
v_gene: TRBV11-2
d_gene: NA
abundance: NA
CDR3nt: TGTGCCAGCAGCTTTGGGGGCGTGTCCTACAATGAGCAGTTCTTC
CDR3aa: CASSFGGVSYNEQFF

j_gene: TRBJ2-7
v_gene: TRBV19
d_gene: NA
abundance: NA
CDR3nt: TGTGCCAGTAGTATGGGCGGCAGCCCGAGGGACGAGCAGTACTTC
CDR3aa: CASSMGGSPRDEQYF

j_gene: TRBJ2-7
v_gene: TRBV6-1
d_gene: NA
abundance: NA
CDR3nt: TGTGCCAGCAGTGAAAGGACAGCCTACGAGCAGTACTTC
CDR3aa: CASSERTAYEQYF

j_gene: TRBJ2-5
v_gene: TRBV2
d_gene: TRBD1
abundance: NA
CDR3nt: TGTGCCAGCAGACCAAGGACAGGGGGTTTGGAGACCCAGTACTTC
CDR3aa: CASRPRTGGLETQYF

j_gene: TRBJ2-2
v_gene: TRBV7-2
d_gene: TRBD2
abundance: NA
CDR3nt: TGTGCCAGCAGCTCTGGGACTAGTTATACCGGGGAGCTGTTTTTT
CDR3aa: CASSSGTSYTGELFF

j_gene: TRBJ2-5
v_gene: TRBV2
d_gene: TRBD1
abundance: once
CDR3nt: TGTGCCAGCAGTGGGGGACAGCCCCGTGGGGAGACCCAGTACTTC
CDR3aa: CASSGGQPRGETQYF

j_gene: TRBJ1-6
v_gene: TRBV6-5
d_gene: NA
abundance: NA
CDR3nt: TGTGCCAGCAGTTACTCAGGGACTGGGGCTTCACCCCTCCACTTT
CDR3aa: CASSYSGTGASPLHF